This T cell receptor beta chain was obtained from a study of shared clonotypes between healthy human individuals. Regarding the study as a whole: Sampling covered nothing but blood. Tissue TCR repertoires likely differ from those found in blood.

V lost 5 bases, J lost 6 bases, and 23 bases lay in between. The CDR3 length is 17 residues. Germline V gives CDR1 SGHAT, CDR2 FQNNGV. Sequencing used immunoSEQ multiplex PCR; TCRdb keeps in-frame clones, though not all of them. The table has roughly 2.1 million clones, about 92% seen once. For this clone: What it recognizes is unknown.

Terminally differentiated effector memory CD45RA+ cells were excluded from the naive CD8 cells, which were CD45RO-negative and positively selected for CCR7. The sequenced sample was naive CD8+ T cells from PBMCs. The J gene is TRBJ2-1, the V gene TRBV11-2; D not certain. This receptor was taken from a man between 18 and 35 years old in good health. Some clones in this sample may be carry-over from other donors' samples. The CDR3 nucleotides read TGTGCCAGCAGCCTAATTGCTGCAAACCAACAATTCAATGAGCAGTTCTTC. Its translation: CASSLIAANQQFNEQFF.